The 18 T cell receptor beta chains in this list originate from one sample, sequenced in a study of chemoradiotherapy in HPV16-positive cancers. Only in-frame clones appear in the TCRdb table, and some are missing; sequencing was by immunoSEQ multiplex PCR. The sample lists around 25,000 clones; approximately 90% were seen once. The sample in question was blood, obtained from a patient who underwent chemoradiotherapy. The receptors were gathered from a human donor with HPV-associated anogenital cancer.

The chain couples TRBV5-4 to TRBJ1-2, with D perhaps matching TRBD1 (6 bases). The V end lost 4 bases, the J end lost 2 bases, and 9 bases lay between the germline ends. CDR1 and CDR2 (germline): SGHNT, YYREEE (reference sequence). The CDR3 runs to 13 residues. DNA for the CDR3: TGTGCCAGCAGCCCGGACAGAAACTATGGCTACACCTTC. It encodes CASSPDRNYGYTF. The full variable domain, in which reference TRBV5-4 and TRBJ1-2 provide the parts outside the CDR3, is ETGVTQSPTHLIKTRGQQVTLRCSSQSGHNTVSWYQQALGQGPQFIFQYYREEENGRGNFPPRFSGLQFPNYSSELNVNALELDDSALYLCASSPDRNYGYTFGSGTRLTVV.

The chain has TRBV7-8 and TRBJ2-1, with 8 bases identical to TRBD1. The CDR3 consists of 14 residues. The germline V gene encodes CDR1 SGHVS and CDR2 FQNEAQ. J lost 5 bases, V lost 5 bases, and 5 bases had no gene match. The CDR3 DNA reads as TGTGCCAGCAGCCCAGGGACAGGACACAATGAGCAGTTCTTC. Its translation is CASSPGTGHNEQFF.

The CDR3 region is CARSRSERIPYEQYF. CDR3 nucleotides: TGTGCCAGAAGTCGATCCGAGCGGATCCCCTACGAGCAGTACTTC. V and J are TRBV5-3 and TRBJ2-7, with a possible D match to TRBD2 (5 bases). TRBV5-3 is placed among ORFs of uncertain function. Trimming removed 5 bases from V and 2 bases from J, with 17 bases in between. The CDR3 totals 15 residues.

The chain employs TRBV6-5 and TRBJ2-7, with no clear D. Trimming took 5 bases from V and 0 from J, leaving 11 bases between them. The germline V gene encodes CDR1 MNHEY and CDR2 SVGAGI. The CDR3 runs 14 residues. Here the CDR3 DNA reads TGTGCCAGCAGTCCCACAGATAGCTCCTACGAGCAGTACTTC. Amino acids: CASSPTDSSYEQYF.

CDR3 in amino acids: CASSFSGQGRTEAFF. The CDR3 nucleotides read TGTGCCAGCAGTTTCTCGGGACAGGGGCGCACTGAAGCTTTCTTT. J is TRBJ1-1 and V is TRBV27; TRBD1 matches 10 bases. CDR3 length: 15 amino acids. Germline CDR1 MNHEY, CDR2 SMNVEV (reference sequence). With V trimmed by 3 bases and J by 4 bases, 5 bases remained unmatched.

This clone was counted only a few times. This chain connects TRBV6-6 to TRBJ1-5; no definite D call. V was cut by 4 bases and J by 4 bases, with 5 bases left in between. The CDR3 consists of 12 residues. Germline-derived CDR1 and CDR2 are MNHNY and SVGAGI (reference sequence). The DNA of the CDR3 is TGTGCCAGCAGTTCCCCTAATCAGCCCCAGCATTTT. This codes for CASSSPNQPQHF.

The V gene is TRBV5-6, the J gene TRBJ2-7; D is tentatively TRBD1 or TRBD2 (5 bases each). This CDR3 has 13 amino acids. Trimming shortened V by 4 bases and J by 1 base, and 9 bases separated the two germline ends. The V gene's germline CDR1 is SGHDT and CDR2 YYEEEE. The chain's CDR3 is CASSQGRSYEQYF. The CDR3 nucleotides are TGTGCCAGCAGCCAGGGACGGTCCTACGAGCAGTACTTC. Looking up the rest from reference TRBV5-6 and TRBJ2-7 gives the full variable domain: DAGVTQSPTHLIKTRGQQVTLRCSPKSGHDTVSWYQQALGQGPQFIFQYYEEEERQRGNFPDRFSGHQFPNYSSELNVNALLLGDSALYLCASSQGRSYEQYFGPGTRLTVT.

The chain employs TRBV5-1 and TRBJ2-2, with D possibly being TRBD1 (5 bases). Germline V CDR1 and CDR2: SGHRS, YFSETQ. Trimming shortened V by 4 bases and J by 3 bases, and 16 bases separated the two germline ends. This CDR3 has 16 residues. As DNA, the CDR3 is TGCGCCAGCAGCCCACCCGACAGCCACGACACCGGGGAGCTGTTTTTT. Encoded protein: CASSPPDSHDTGELFF.

The gene calls are TRBV5-1 and TRBJ1-2, with a possible D match to TRBD1 (6 bases). The CDR3 is made up of 17 amino acids. V lost 0 bases and J lost 4, with 19 bases in between. Germline CDR1 SGHRS, CDR2 YFSETQ. CDR3 protein: CASSLVLQGLAGYGYTF. For the CDR3, the DNA is TGCGCCAGCAGCTTGGTTCTTCAGGGGCTGGCAGGCTATGGCTACACCTTC.

The V and J genes are TRBV5-1 and TRBJ2-3, with 9 bases that match TRBD2. This CDR3 has 16 residues. Germline V gene sequence: CDR1 SGHRS, CDR2 YFSETQ. V was pared by 0 bases and J by 4 bases, with 6 bases of the junction left unmatched. The CDR3 DNA sequence: TGCGCCAGCAGCTTGGGCGGGAGGGCCAAGTCAGATACGCAGTATTTT. Protein sequence: CASSLGGRAKSDTQYF.

The CDR3 protein is CASSQSGTAVVDTQYF. CDR3 in DNA: TGTGCCAGCAGTCAGTCGGGGACCGCAGTAGTGGATACGCAGTATTTT. The V call is TRBV27, the J call TRBJ2-3; D could derive from TRBD1 or TRBD2 (5 bases each). CDR1 is MNHEY, CDR2 SMNVEV, per germline (reference sequence). The V and J ends lost 5 bases and 6 bases respectively, with 21 bases between them. The CDR3 is 16 residues long.

The chain uses TRBV4-1 and TRBJ1-4; no definite D call. The V gene lost 4 bases and the J gene lost 8 bases, with 11 bases spanning the gap. Germline V CDR1 and CDR2: MGHRA, YSYEKL. The CDR3 covers 13 residues. The CDR3 nucleotides are TGCGCCAGCAGCCCCCACACGGGGGAAAAACTGTTTTTT. Translated, it gives CASSPHTGEKLFF.

This clone has a single count. The genes are TRBV11-2 and TRBJ2-7; 11 nucleotides match TRBD1. CDR3 size: 17 residues. Trimming removed 5 bases from V and 0 bases from J; junction bases left unmatched: 9. Germline V gives CDR1 SGHAT, CDR2 FQNNGV. CDR3 sequence: CASSLGTGGASSYEQYF. The DNA for the CDR3 is TGTGCCAGCAGCCTTGGGACAGGGGGAGCCAGCTCCTACGAGCAGTACTTC.

CDR3 sequence (DNA): TGTGCCAGCAGCCCCCCCAGCGGGGAATCGAACACCGGGGAGCTGTTTTTT. Its translation is CASSPPSGESNTGELFF. The chain carries TRBV7-9 and TRBJ2-2, with 7 bases matching TRBD2. Germline CDR1 reads SEHNR; CDR2 reads FQNEAQ (reference sequence). V shed 5 bases and J 0 bases; nucleotides not matched to a gene: 9. The CDR3 runs 17 residues.

This clone was recorded only once. The chain is built from TRBV27 and TRBJ1-1, with 11 bases identical to TRBD1. Germline CDR1 MNHEY, CDR2 SMNVEV (reference sequence). The CDR3 has 15 amino acids. With 8 bases clipped from V and 4 bases from J, the junction kept 9 bases outside the gene matches. In DNA, the CDR3 is TGTGCCAGCTCACCGACGGGACAGGGGGGCACTGAAGCTTTCTTT. Amino acid sequence: CASSPTGQGGTEAFF.

This rearrangement joins TRBV5-4 to TRBJ2-5, with D hard to call. This CDR3 has 14 residues. Per the germline V gene, CDR1 is SGHNT and CDR2 is YYREEE (reference sequence). V was cut by 5 bases and J by 5 bases, with 16 bases left in between. CDR3 sequence (DNA): TGTGCCAGCAGGCTGGGTCTACCTGGGGAGACCCAGTACTTC. Residues: CASRLGLPGETQYF.

J is TRBJ2-1 and V is TRBV5-1; 11 bases are a match to TRBD2. CDR3 length: 17 residues. Trimming cost V 0 bases and J 8 bases; bases outside gene matches: 10. The germline V gene encodes CDR1 SGHRS and CDR2 YFSETQ. The CDR3 loop is CASSLGLAGGLDYEQFF. CDR3 in DNA: TGCGCCAGCAGCTTGGGGCTAGCGGGAGGTTTAGACTATGAGCAGTTCTTC. Supplemented by reference TRBV5-1 and TRBJ2-1, the full variable domain reads KAGVTQTPRYLIKTRGQQVTLSCSPISGHRSVSWYQQTPGQGLQFLFEYFSETQRNKGNFPGRFSGRQFSNSRSEMNVSTLELGDSALYLCASSLGLAGGLDYEQFFGPGTRLTVL.

The chain couples TRBV5-1 to TRBJ2-7, with TRBD1 matching over 7 bases. Germline lookup yields CDR1 SGHRS and CDR2 YFSETQ. The CDR3 runs to 15 residues. J was trimmed by 0 bases and V by 1 base; bases with no gene match: 4. CDR3 bases: TGCGCCAGCAGCTTGCAAGGGGGCAGCTCCTACGAGCAGTACTTC. Amino acids: CASSLQGGSSYEQYF.